This entry lists 27 T cell receptor beta chains sequenced from one sample in a study of blood T cell repertoires in COVID-19. The protocol was immunoSEQ multiplex PCR, while the TCRdb copy is restricted to in-frame clones and leaves out a portion. The sample holds around 200,000 clones, 70% to 90% seen once. The sequencing input was peripheral blood. The receptors were gathered from a woman older than 75 in a cohort sampled during active or convalescent COVID-19.

The CDR3 coding sequence is TGTGCCAGCAGCCCAATACGAGGACAGGGACGCACTGAAGCTTTCTTT. Its translation is CASSPIRGQGRTEAFF. The V call is TRBV3-1 (or the pseudogene TRBV3-2), the J call TRBJ1-1; 8 nucleotides line up with TRBD1. The junction had 11 bases not matched to a gene; V was cut back by 4 bases and J by 4 bases. There are 16 residues in the CDR3. Per germline, CDR1 LGHDT and CDR2 YNNKEL (reference sequence).

The V gene is TRBV4-1, the J gene TRBJ1-5, with D possibly TRBD1 on 5 matching bases. CDR3 length: 16 amino acids. V lost 2 bases and J lost 0, with 11 bases in between. Germline V lookup: CDR1 MGHRA, CDR2 YSYEKL. CDR3 nucleotides: TGCGCCAGCAGCCAACCAGCGGGGGGTAGCAATCAGCCCCAGCATTTT. It yields the protein CASSQPAGGSNQPQHF.

The rearrangement links TRBV2 to TRBJ2-7; tentatively, D is TRBD1 (7 bases). Germline lookup yields CDR1 SNHLY and CDR2 FYNNEI. This CDR3 has 13 amino acids. The V end lost 7 bases, the J end lost 7 bases, and 17 bases lay between the germline ends. CDR3 bases: TGTGCCAGCATCAGACAGTCAGGGGGGGAGCAGTACGTC. Translated, it gives CASIRQSGGEQYV.

The chain carries TRBV7-9 and TRBJ2-7, with 7 bases lining up with TRBD1. V shed 5 bases and J 13 bases; nucleotides not matched to a gene: 8. The CDR3 totals 11 residues. Germline assignment: CDR1 SEHNR and CDR2 FQNEAQ (reference sequence). The CDR3 coding sequence is TGTGCCAGCAGCAACGACAGGGTCCTCTACTTC. Translating gives CASSNDRVLYF.

The rearrangement joins TRBV6-5 to TRBJ2-1; no firm D call. V was pared by 4 bases and J by 0 bases, with 13 bases between. The CDR3 is 16 amino acids. Looked up from germline, CDR1 is MNHEY and CDR2 is SVGAGI. CDR3 DNA: TGTGCCAGCAGTTTTTACTGGCGGAGCTCCTACAATGAGCAGTTCTTC. Encoded protein: CASSFYWRSSYNEQFF.

The CDR3 DNA is TGTGCCACCAGTGATTTCCGGAGATTCTATGGCTACACCTTC. It specifies CATSDFRRFYGYTF. V is TRBV24-1 and J is TRBJ1-2; D is ambiguous. Germline CDR1 reads KGHDR; CDR2 reads SFDVKD. This CDR3 has 14 residues. V lost 1 base and J lost 4, with 9 bases in between.

Only a few counts were recorded for this clone. CDR3 region: CASSPPNFRPEGVLRDGYTF. The CDR3 DNA follows: TGTGCCAGCTCACCACCCAACTTCAGGCCGGAGGGAGTTCTGAGGGATGGCTACACCTTC. The chain carries TRBV18 and TRBJ1-2; D ambiguous. The germline V gene encodes CDR1 KGHSH and CDR2 LQKENI. Between the trimmed V and J ends, which lost 0 bases and 6 bases, there was a span of 29 bases. The CDR3 loop spans 20 amino acids.

This clone was counted between two and nine times. This sequence joins TRBV7-9 and TRBJ1-1; perhaps TRBD1 as D (5 bases). The CDR3 sequence is 13 residues long. The germline V gene encodes CDR1 SEHNR and CDR2 FQNEAQ (reference sequence). The V end was cut by 1 base, the J end by 3 bases, with 6 bases between. The CDR3 nucleotides read TGTGCCAGCAGCTTAGGGGGGGACACTGAAGCTTTCTTT. Translation: CASSLGGDTEAFF. The full variable domain, with the rest looked up from reference TRBV7-9 and TRBJ1-1, is DTGVSQNPRHKITKRGQNVTFRCDPISEHNRLYWYRQTLGQGPEFLTYFQNEAQLEKSRLLSDRFSAERPKGSFSTLEIQRTEQGDSAMYLCASSLGGDTEAFFGQGTRLTVV.

The chain is built from TRBV27 and TRBJ2-1; 11 nucleotides agree with TRBD2. V was pared by 9 bases and J by 4 bases, with 23 bases of the junction left unmatched. Germline assignment: CDR1 MNHEY and CDR2 SMNVEV (reference sequence). The CDR3 is made up of 20 amino acids. CDR3 nucleotide sequence: TGTGCCAGTCCCCCTCGTCGGGTAATAGAACGGACTAGCGGGTACAATGAGCAGTTCTTC. Translated: CASPPRRVIERTSGYNEQFF.

The J gene is TRBJ2-3, the V gene TRBV9; possible D gene TRBD1, 5 bases. Trimming cost V 2 bases and J 2 bases, with 12 bases left between them. CDR1 and CDR2 from the germline V gene are SGDLS and YYNGEE. This CDR3 region has 15 residues. CDR3 protein: CASSVWTSDTDTQYF. The DNA of the CDR3 is TGTGCCAGCAGCGTCTGGACATCCGACACAGATACGCAGTATTTT. The full variable domain, rest sourced from reference TRBV9 and TRBJ2-3, is DSGVTQTPKHLITATGQRVTLRCSPRSGDLSVYWYQQSLDQGLQFLIQYYNGEERAKGNILERFSAQQFPDLHSELNLSSLELGDSALYFCASSVWTSDTDTQYFGPGTRLTVL.

The CDR3 loop is CASSLSRGGTLGNEQFF. The CDR3 DNA sequence: TGTGCCAGCAGTTTATCGCGCGGGGGTACCTTGGGGAATGAGCAGTTCTTC. V usage is TRBV27 and J usage is TRBJ2-1, with TRBD2 identical over 7 bases. The V gene's germline CDR1 is MNHEY and CDR2 SMNVEV (reference sequence). The CDR3 is 17 amino acids. V lost 0 bases, J lost 7 bases, and 12 bases stayed unmatched.

This chain connects TRBV3-1 (or the pseudogene TRBV3-2) to TRBJ2-2; tentatively, D is TRBD2 (5 bases). CDR3 length equals 15 residues. Trimming removed 4 bases from V and 4 bases from J, with 13 bases in between. Germline V gene sequence: CDR1 LGHDT, CDR2 YNNKEL (reference sequence). Here the CDR3 reads CASSLGLAGTGELFF. The DNA of the CDR3 is TGTGCCAGCAGCCTCGGGCTAGCTGGCACCGGGGAGCTGTTTTTT.

This chain joins TRBV24-1 and TRBJ2-3; a possible D gene is TRBD2 (6 bases). The length of the CDR3 is 15 residues. Per germline, CDR1 KGHDR and CDR2 SFDVKD. Deletions cut 6 bases from V and 1 base from J, with 13 bases between. CDR3: CATSRGTQGTDTQYF. In DNA, the CDR3 is TGTGCCACCAGTCGGGGGACCCAGGGCACAGATACGCAGTATTTT.

The genes are TRBV3-1 (or the pseudogene TRBV3-2) and TRBJ1-2; the match to TRBD1 covers 9 bases. The CDR3 sequence is 13 residues long. Germline CDR1 reads LGHDT; CDR2 reads YNNKEL (reference sequence). J was trimmed by 8 bases and V by 5 bases; bases with no gene match: 6. Written as DNA, the CDR3 is TGTGCCAGCAGCAAAACAGGGGGCGAGGGCTACACCTTC. Amino acids: CASSKTGGEGYTF.

The CDR3 here is CASSLLAGPRGTDTQYF. Here the CDR3 DNA reads TGTGCCAGCAGCCTCCTCGCGGGACCAAGGGGCACAGATACGCAGTATTTT. This chain links TRBV4-2 with TRBJ2-3, with TRBD2 as a possible D gene (6 bases). Trimming left V 4 bases short and J 1 base short, with 18 bases between. CDR1 and CDR2 (germline): LGHNA, YNFKEQ. The CDR3 has 17 amino acids.

The rearrangement links TRBV5-1 to TRBJ1-5, with 8 positions matching TRBD1. Losses at the gene ends were 0 bases for V and 2 bases for J; bases not matched to a gene: 7. CDR1 and CDR2 from the germline V gene are SGHRS and YFSETQ. The CDR3 is 17 residues long. The CDR3 nucleotides read TGCGCCAGCAGCTTGGAACCGACAGGGGTAGGCAATCAGCCCCAGCATTTT. As protein: CASSLEPTGVGNQPQHF. Full variable domain (missing parts from reference TRBV5-1 and TRBJ1-5): KAGVTQTPRYLIKTRGQQVTLSCSPISGHRSVSWYQQTPGQGLQFLFEYFSETQRNKGNFPGRFSGRQFSNSRSEMNVSTLELGDSALYLCASSLEPTGVGNQPQHFGDGTRLSIL.

The rearrangement links TRBV6-5 to TRBJ1-4; D not certain. Trimming took 4 bases from V and 0 from J, leaving 9 bases between them. This CDR3 is 15 amino acids long. Germline V gene sequence: CDR1 MNHEY, CDR2 SVGAGI. The CDR3 region is CASSSWAATNEKLFF. CDR3 DNA: TGTGCCAGCAGTTCCTGGGCCGCAACTAATGAAAAACTGTTTTTT.

V gene TRBV10-2 combines with J gene TRBJ1-6, with a weak D call TRBD1 (6 bases). V was trimmed by 11 bases and J by 7 bases, leaving 15 bases between them. CDR3 length: 13 amino acids. Per the germline V gene, CDR1 is WSHSY and CDR2 is SAAADI. DNA for the CDR3: TGCGCCTGTAGGGGGTTGGGGAATTCACCCCTCCACTTT. Translated: CACRGLGNSPLHF.

The chain employs TRBV9 and TRBJ2-5; the match to TRBD2 covers 9 bases. The CDR3 runs 15 residues. With V trimmed by 0 bases and J by 4 bases, 4 bases remained unmatched. Germline V gene data show CDR1 as SGDLS and CDR2 as YYNGEE. CDR3 amino acids: CASSVERGVGETQYF. The DNA for the CDR3 is TGTGCCAGCAGCGTAGAGCGGGGGGTGGGAGAGACCCAGTACTTC.

Here the CDR3 reads CASRAGQSNQPQHF. The CDR3 DNA is TGTGCCAGCAGGGCCGGACAGAGCAATCAGCCCCAGCATTTT. The chain combines TRBV27 with TRBJ1-5; D possibly corresponds to TRBD1 (6 bases). Between the trimmed V and J ends, which lost 6 bases and 1 base, there was a span of 10 bases. The CDR3 covers 14 residues. From germline, CDR1 is MNHEY and CDR2 SMNVEV (reference sequence).

The CDR3, as DNA: TGTGCCATCAGTCCACAGGCGCGAGATAATGAAAAACTGTTTTTT. This gives the protein CAISPQARDNEKLFF. V usage is TRBV10-3 and J usage is TRBJ1-4; D may be TRBD1 (5 bases). The CDR3 contains 15 residues. The V and J ends lost 5 bases and 4 bases respectively, with 14 bases between them. Per germline, CDR1 ENHRY and CDR2 SYGVKD.

CDR3 coding DNA: TGTGCCAGCAATACCGACAGGTACACTGAAGCTTTCTTT. The encoded protein is CASNTDRYTEAFF. The genes are TRBV2 and TRBJ1-1; D is possibly TRBD1 (6 bases). Germline values: CDR1 SNHLY, CDR2 FYNNEI. V was clipped by 7 bases and J by 3 bases, with 12 bases between them. CDR3 size: 13 residues.

This clone was counted once. The V gene is TRBV10-3, the J gene TRBJ2-5, with 9 bases identical to TRBD2. Germline CDR1 reads ENHRY; CDR2 reads SYGVKD. V was pared by 0 bases and J by 4 bases, with 9 bases of the junction left unmatched. CDR3 length: 17 residues. DNA of the CDR3: TGTGCCATCAGTGAGTCCGATGGCGGGGGGGCCCTAGAGACCCAGTACTTC. Amino acid sequence: CAISESDGGGALETQYF.

The CDR3 DNA follows: TGCGCCAGCAGCCCTACAGGGAATGAGCAGTTCTTC. This gives the protein CASSPTGNEQFF. The genes are TRBV5-1 and TRBJ2-1; D perhaps matches TRBD1 (6 bases). The CDR3 runs to 12 residues. CDR1 and CDR2 from the germline V gene are SGHRS and YFSETQ. V lost 4 bases to trimming and J lost 7 bases, with 9 bases between them. The full variable domain, in which reference TRBV5-1 and TRBJ2-1 provide the parts outside the CDR3, is KAGVTQTPRYLIKTRGQQVTLSCSPISGHRSVSWYQQTPGQGLQFLFEYFSETQRNKGNFPGRFSGRQFSNSRSEMNVSTLELGDSALYLCASSPTGNEQFFGPGTRLTVL.

The gene calls are TRBV18 and TRBJ2-2; 10 bases align to TRBD1. The CDR3 is 15 amino acids. Looked up from germline, CDR1 is KGHSH and CDR2 is LQKENI. V lost 6 bases and J lost 3; bases outside the gene matches: 4. The CDR3 nucleotides are TGTGCCAGCTCTCCGGACAGGGGGTACACCGGGGAGCTGTTTTTT. Its translation is CASSPDRGYTGELFF.

This clone was detected only once. This chain links TRBV5-6 with TRBJ1-1; a weak D match, TRBD1 (5 bases). The germline V and J ends were trimmed by 4 bases and 1 base, with 8 bases remaining between them. Germline assignment: CDR1 SGHDT and CDR2 YYEEEE. The CDR3 is 13 residues long. The CDR3 region is CASSATGNTEAFF. The CDR3 DNA follows: TGTGCCAGCAGCGCTACAGGGAACACTGAAGCTTTCTTT.

In its sample, this clone was seen a few times. The V call is TRBV5-1, the J call TRBJ1-1; D gene uncertain. Germline loops: CDR1 SGHRS, CDR2 YFSETQ. Trimming took 1 base from V and 1 from J, leaving 14 bases between them. The CDR3 loop spans 16 amino acids. DNA of the CDR3: TGCGCCAGCAGCTTGTCCTCCAGTTCCAGGAACACTGAAGCTTTCTTT. Its translation is CASSLSSSSRNTEAFF.